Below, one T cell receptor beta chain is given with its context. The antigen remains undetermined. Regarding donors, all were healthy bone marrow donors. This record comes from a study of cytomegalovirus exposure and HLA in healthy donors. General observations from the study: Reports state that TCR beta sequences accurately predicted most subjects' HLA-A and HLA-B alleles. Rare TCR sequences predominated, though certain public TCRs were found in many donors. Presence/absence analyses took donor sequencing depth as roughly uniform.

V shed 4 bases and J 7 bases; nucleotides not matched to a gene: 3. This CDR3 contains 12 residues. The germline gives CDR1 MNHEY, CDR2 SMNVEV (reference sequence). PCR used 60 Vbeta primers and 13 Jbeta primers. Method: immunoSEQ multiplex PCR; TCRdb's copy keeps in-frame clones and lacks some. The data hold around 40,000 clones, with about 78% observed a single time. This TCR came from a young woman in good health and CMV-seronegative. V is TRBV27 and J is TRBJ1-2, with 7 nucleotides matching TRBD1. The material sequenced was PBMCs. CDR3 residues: CASSSTGVGYTF. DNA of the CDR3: TGTGCCAGCAGTTCCACAGGGGTTGGCTACACCTTC.